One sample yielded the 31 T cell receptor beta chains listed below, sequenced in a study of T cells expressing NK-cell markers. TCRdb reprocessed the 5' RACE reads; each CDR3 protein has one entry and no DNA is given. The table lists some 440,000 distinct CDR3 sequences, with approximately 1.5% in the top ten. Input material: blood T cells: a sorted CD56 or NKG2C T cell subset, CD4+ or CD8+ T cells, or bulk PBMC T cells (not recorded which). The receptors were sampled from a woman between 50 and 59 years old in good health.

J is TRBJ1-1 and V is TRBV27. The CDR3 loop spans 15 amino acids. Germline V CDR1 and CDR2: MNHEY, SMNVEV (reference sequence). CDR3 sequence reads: CASSFVENLNTEAFF.

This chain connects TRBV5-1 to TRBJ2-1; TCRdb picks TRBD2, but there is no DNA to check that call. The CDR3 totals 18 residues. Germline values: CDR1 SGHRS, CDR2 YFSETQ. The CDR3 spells CASSPGTSGRSALNEQFF.

The CDR3 protein is CASRTGTLSYGYTF. The chain carries TRBV27 and TRBJ1-2; TCRdb calls TRBD1, which cannot be checked without DNA. This CDR3 has 14 amino acids. In germline, CDR1 is MNHEY, CDR2 SMNVEV (reference sequence).

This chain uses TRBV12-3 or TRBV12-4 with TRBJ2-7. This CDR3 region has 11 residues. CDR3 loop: CASSFRYEQYF.

CDR3 residues: CASSLDTGGRETQYF. J is TRBJ2-5 and V is TRBV11-2; TCRdb lists TRBD2, though no DNA is available to test this call. This CDR3 spans 15 amino acids. In germline, CDR1 is SGHAT, CDR2 FQNNGV.

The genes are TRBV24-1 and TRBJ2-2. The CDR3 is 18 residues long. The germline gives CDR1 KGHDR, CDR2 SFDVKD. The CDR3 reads CATSDLRVGVGFAGELFF.

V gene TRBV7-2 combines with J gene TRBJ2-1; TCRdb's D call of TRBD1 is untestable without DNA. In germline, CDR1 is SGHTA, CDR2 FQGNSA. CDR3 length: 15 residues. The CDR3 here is CASSPGGRSGNEQFF. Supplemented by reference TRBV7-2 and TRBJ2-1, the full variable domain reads GAGVSQSPSNKVTEKGKDVELRCDPISGHTALYWYRQSLGQGLEFLIYFQGNSAPDKSGLPSDRFSAERTGGSVSTLTIQRTQQEDSAVYLCASSPGGRSGNEQFFGPGTRLTVL.

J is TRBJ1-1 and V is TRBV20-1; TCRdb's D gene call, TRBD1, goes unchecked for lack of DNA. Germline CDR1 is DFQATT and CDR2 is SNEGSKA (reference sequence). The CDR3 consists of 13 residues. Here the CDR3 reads CSASDRGGTEAFF.

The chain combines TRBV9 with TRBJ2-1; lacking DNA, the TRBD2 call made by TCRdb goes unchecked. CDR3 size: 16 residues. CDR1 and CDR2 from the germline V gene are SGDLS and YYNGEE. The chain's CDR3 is CASSVGAGLRGNEQFF.

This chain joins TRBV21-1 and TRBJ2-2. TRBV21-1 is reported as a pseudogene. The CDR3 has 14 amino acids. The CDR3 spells CASNPTFYTGELFF.

This CDR3 reads CATSDFSTEGRYTQYF. The V call is TRBV24-1, the J call TRBJ2-3; the D gene TCRdb calls, TRBD2, cannot be checked with no DNA. Germline V CDR1 and CDR2: KGHDR, SFDVKD. This CDR3 comprises 16 residues.

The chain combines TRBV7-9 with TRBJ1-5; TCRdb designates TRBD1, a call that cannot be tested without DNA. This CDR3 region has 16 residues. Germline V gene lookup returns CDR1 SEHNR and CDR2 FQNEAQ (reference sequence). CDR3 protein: CASSPGTAYSNQPQHF.

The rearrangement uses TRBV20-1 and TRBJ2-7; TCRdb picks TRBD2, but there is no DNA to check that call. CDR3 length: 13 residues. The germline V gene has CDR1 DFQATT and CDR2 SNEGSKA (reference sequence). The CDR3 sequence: CSAMRLAWGEQYF.

The CDR3 here is CASREGGLNQPQHF. V usage is TRBV6-2 or TRBV6-3 and J usage is TRBJ1-5. The CDR3 has 14 amino acids. CDR1 and CDR2 (germline): MNHEY, SVGEGT.

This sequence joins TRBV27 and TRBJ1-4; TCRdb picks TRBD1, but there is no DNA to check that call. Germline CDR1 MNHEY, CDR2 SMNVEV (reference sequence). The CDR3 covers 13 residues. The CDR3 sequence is CASRAEYAEKLFF.

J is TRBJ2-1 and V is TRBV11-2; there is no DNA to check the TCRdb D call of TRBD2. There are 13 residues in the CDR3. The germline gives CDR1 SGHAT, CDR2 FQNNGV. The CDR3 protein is CATQEGAYNEQFF.

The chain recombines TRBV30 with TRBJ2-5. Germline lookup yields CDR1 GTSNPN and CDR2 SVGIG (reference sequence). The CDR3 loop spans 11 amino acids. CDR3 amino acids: CAWSAKETQYF.

The CDR3 is CASSYLRGPVDEQFF. V gene TRBV6-5 combines with J gene TRBJ2-1; TCRdb proposes TRBD1, but this gene call is untestable without DNA. This CDR3 has 15 residues. Germline lookup yields CDR1 MNHEY and CDR2 SVGAGI.

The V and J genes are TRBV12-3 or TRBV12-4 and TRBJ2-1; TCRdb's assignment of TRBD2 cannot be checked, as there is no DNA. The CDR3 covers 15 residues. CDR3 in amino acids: CASNLAGGGSNEQFF.

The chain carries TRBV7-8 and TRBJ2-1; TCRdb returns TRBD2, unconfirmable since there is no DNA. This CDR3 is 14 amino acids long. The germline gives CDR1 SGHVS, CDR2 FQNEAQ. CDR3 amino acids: CASSRLAGRGEQFF.

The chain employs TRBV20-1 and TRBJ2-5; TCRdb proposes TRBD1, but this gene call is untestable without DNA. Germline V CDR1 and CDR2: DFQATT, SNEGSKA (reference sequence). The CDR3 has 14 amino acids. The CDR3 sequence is CSASFPGDIETQYF.

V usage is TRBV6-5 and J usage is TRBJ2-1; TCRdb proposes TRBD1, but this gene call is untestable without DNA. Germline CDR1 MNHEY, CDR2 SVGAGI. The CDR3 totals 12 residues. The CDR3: CASSTGVFGQFF.

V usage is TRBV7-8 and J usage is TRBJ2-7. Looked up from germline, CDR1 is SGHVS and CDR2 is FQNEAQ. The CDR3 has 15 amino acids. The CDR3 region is CASSLAPGASYEQYF.

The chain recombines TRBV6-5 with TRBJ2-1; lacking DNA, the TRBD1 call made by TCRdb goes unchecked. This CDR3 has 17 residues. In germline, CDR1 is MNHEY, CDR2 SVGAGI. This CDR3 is CASSGQGGKLDYNEQFF.

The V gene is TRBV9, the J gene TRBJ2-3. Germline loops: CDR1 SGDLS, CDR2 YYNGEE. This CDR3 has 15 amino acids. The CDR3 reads CASSPLATGTDTQYF.

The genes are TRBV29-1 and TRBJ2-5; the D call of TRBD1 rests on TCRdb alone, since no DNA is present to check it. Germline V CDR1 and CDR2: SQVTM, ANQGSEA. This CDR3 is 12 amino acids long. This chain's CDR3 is CSGVQGVETQYF.

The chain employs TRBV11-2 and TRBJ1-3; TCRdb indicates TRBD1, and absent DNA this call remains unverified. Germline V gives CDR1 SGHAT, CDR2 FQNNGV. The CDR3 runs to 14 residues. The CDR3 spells CASRDRGPGNTIYF.

The CDR3 reads CASSHGGTTDTQYF. This chain joins TRBV3-1 and TRBJ2-3; TCRdb calls TRBD2, which cannot be checked without DNA. The CDR3 is made up of 14 amino acids. Germline loops: CDR1 LGHDT, CDR2 YNNKEL (reference sequence).

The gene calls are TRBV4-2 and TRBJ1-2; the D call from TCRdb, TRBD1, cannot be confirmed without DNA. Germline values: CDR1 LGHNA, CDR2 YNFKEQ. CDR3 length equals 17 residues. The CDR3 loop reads CASSSTGTGNKNYGYTF.

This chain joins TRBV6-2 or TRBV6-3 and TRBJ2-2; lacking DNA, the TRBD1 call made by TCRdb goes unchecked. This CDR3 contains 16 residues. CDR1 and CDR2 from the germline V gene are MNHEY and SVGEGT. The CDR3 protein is CASSGQQGPITGELFF.

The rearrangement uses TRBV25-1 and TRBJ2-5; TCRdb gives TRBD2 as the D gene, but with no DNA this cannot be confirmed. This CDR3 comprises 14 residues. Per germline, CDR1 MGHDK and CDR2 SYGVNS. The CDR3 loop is CASSEVASEETQYF.